The clone carrying this T cell receptor beta chain was recorded a few times. Its antigen is as yet unknown. This entry belongs to a study of T-cell memory formation after mild COVID-19. Study as a whole: TCR clusters were largely donor specific. Regarding the study as a whole: Some SARS-CoV-2-responding clones were already detected in memory before infection. The study found contracting CD4+ clones mainly in CM and EM and contracting CD8+ clones in EMRA.

Constant-segment primers and 5'RACE yielded cDNA libraries for TCR alpha and TCR beta, each carrying sample barcodes and UMIs. TCRdb reanalysed the 5' RACE reads using MiXCR and keeps one entry per CDR3 protein. Seen here are 300,000 to 400,000 distinct CDR3 sequences, 15% observed once, and the top ten hold about 20%. Sequencing was done on a sample of PBMCs or a T cell subset sorted from them (not recorded which). The receptor was derived from a man aged 18 to 29 who had mild COVID-19 (a few samples of this study predate the infection). Cell type and time point are not known.

The CDR3 DNA sequence: TGTGCCAGCAGCTTACCCGGGACAGGGAATGGGGCTTTCTTT. Amino acid sequence: CASSLPGTGNGAFF. The rearrangement links TRBV11-2 to TRBJ1-1; 9 nucleotides align to TRBD1. Germline-derived CDR1 and CDR2 are SGHAT and FQNNGV. V was clipped by 2 bases and J by 11 bases; unmatched bases: 9. This CDR3 has 14 amino acids.